This T cell receptor (beta chain) was retrieved from a study of metastatic and nonmetastatic thyroid tumors. Across the study: It was across blood and tumor or nodule tissue from malignant and benign thyroid patients that repertoires were compared. Study results and limitations: Malignant thyroid tumors reportedly had TCR beta diversity that was significantly higher than in benign nodules, in blood and tumor.

In the authors' methods: Differences in CDR3 between clinicopathological groups were drawn on to build a classifier intended to discriminate distant-metastatic papillary thyroid cancer patients. From the PCR reads, TCRdb re-called clones with MiXCR. In this record, the V and J calls reflect TCRdb's handling and not the investigators' own analysis. This sample yields several thousand clones, of which under 30% are seen a single time; approximately 17% belongs to the top ten. Comments on this clone: Its antigen remains unidentified.

No treatment had been given to any patient before thyroid surgery. The germline V gene has CDR1 MNHEY and CDR2 SMNVEV (reference sequence). This CDR3 region has 14 residues. The trim removed 6 bases at V and 0 bases at J, leaving 4 bases unmatched. This chain connects TRBV27 to TRBJ2-7; TRBD1 agrees at 8 bases. The receptor was derived from a female donor with papillary thyroid cancer or a benign thyroid nodule (not recorded which). Some clones in this sample may be carry-over from other donors' samples. Source material: adjacent normal tissue. The CDR3 protein is CASRGTGGSYEQYF. As DNA, the CDR3 is TGTGCCAGCAGGGGAACAGGGGGCTCCTACGAGCAGTACTTC.